This T cell receptor beta chain comes out of a study of shared clonotypes between healthy human individuals. CD45RA-negative memory and CD45RA+ naive subsets were split from the CD4+ cells. It was 150 to 200 ng DNA, about 30,000 T cell genomes, that sorted-subset replicate PCRs used. The protocol was immunoSEQ multiplex PCR, while the TCRdb copy is restricted to in-frame clones and leaves out a portion. The sample holds 150,000 to 200,000 clones, approximately 95% seen once. The material sequenced was naive CD4+ T cells sorted from blood. The subset is: CD45RA+ positively selected. This receptor was identified in a woman younger than 45 in good health.

The CDR3 spells CASSLKTSNIHEQYF. CDR3 nucleotide sequence: TGTGCCAGCAGCTTGAAGACTAGCAATATCCACGAGCAGTACTTC. V gene TRBV11-3 combines with J gene TRBJ2-7; 7 bases match TRBD2. This CDR3 has 15 residues. After removal of 3 bases from V and 5 bases from J, the junction contained 10 bases not matched to a gene. Germline CDR1 reads SGHNT; CDR2 reads YENEEA.